This T cell receptor (beta chain) comes out of a study of post-analysis software for immune sequencing data. Looking at the study overall: Recorded disease courses covered relapsing-remitting, secondary progressive and progressive-relapsing multiple sclerosis. Some patients had no subtype annotation. Study observations and caveats: Controls had lower frequencies than patients of a few TRBV segments, which included TRBV5-6, TRBV5-1 and TRBV20-1. With F measure, samples from one preparation batch clustered together strongly.

Of note for this clonotype: The antigen is not known.

cDNA libraries of TCR beta carried unique molecular identifiers. TCRdb used MiXCR to reprocess the PCR reads, holding one entry per CDR3 protein. The table lists some 690,000 distinct CDR3 sequences, around 60% of them singletons, with 10% to 12% in the top ten. Germline V CDR1 and CDR2: LGHNA, YNFKEQ. The length of the CDR3 is 16 residues. Between the trimmed V and J ends, which lost 0 bases and 0 bases, there was a span of 11 bases. This clonotype was obtained from a girl aged 2 to 9 with multiple sclerosis. The chain has TRBV4-2 and TRBJ1-2; tentatively, D is TRBD1 (5 bases). Sequences were obtained from blood. CDR3: CASSQEEGQSNYGYTF. CDR3 nucleotide sequence: TGTGCCAGCAGCCAAGAGGAGGGGCAGTCTAACTATGGCTACACCTTC.